The 29 T cell receptor beta chains presented below share a single source sample, sequenced in a study of blood T cell repertoires in COVID-19. This table comes from immunoSEQ multiplex PCR, and its TCRdb copy is limited to in-frame clones, with some not included. The repertoire holds about 58,000 clones, with 81% as singletons. The sequencing sample was made of peripheral blood. All receptors come from a man in his fifties or sixties with COVID-19, enrolled during active disease.

The chain recombines TRBV30 with TRBJ1-6; no definite D call. CDR1 is GTSNPN and CDR2 is SVGIG in the germline V gene (reference sequence). CDR3 size: 14 residues. V gave up 3 bases and J gave up 6 bases, with 12 bases separating them. CDR3 sequence: CAWRLGGSNSPLHF. The CDR3 DNA follows: TGTGCCTGGAGGCTGGGTGGGAGTAATTCACCCCTCCACTTT.

The rearrangement links TRBV5-1 to TRBJ1-3; D not certain. This CDR3 comprises 15 residues. V was clipped by 0 bases and J by 0 bases, with 7 bases between them. Per germline, CDR1 SGHRS and CDR2 YFSETQ. The CDR3 region has the DNA TGCGCCAGCAGCTTGGAGCCGATCTCTGGAAACACCATATATTTT. This codes for CASSLEPISGNTIYF. Using reference TRBV5-1 and TRBJ1-3 for the parts outside the CDR3, the full variable domain is KAGVTQTPRYLIKTRGQQVTLSCSPISGHRSVSWYQQTPGQGLQFLFEYFSETQRNKGNFPGRFSGRQFSNSRSEMNVSTLELGDSALYLCASSLEPISGNTIYFGEGSWLTVV.

The chain employs TRBV30 and TRBJ2-1; 9 positions match TRBD1. The CDR3 totals 16 residues. Germline V gives CDR1 GTSNPN, CDR2 SVGIG (reference sequence). V shed 1 base, J shed 7 bases, and the junction held 11 bases outside the gene matches. Here the CDR3 DNA reads TGTGCCTGGAGTGGGGCTCCGGGACAGGGAATTAATGAGCAGTTCTTC. Its protein product is CAWSGAPGQGINEQFF.

The chain couples TRBV19 to TRBJ1-1, with 10 bases that match TRBD1. Trimming removed 3 bases from V and 1 base from J; junction bases left unmatched: 5. Germline CDR1 LNHDA, CDR2 SQIVND (reference sequence). The CDR3 has 16 amino acids. The chain's CDR3 is CASSIKGTGANTEAFF. The CDR3 region has the DNA TGTGCCAGTAGTATTAAGGGGACAGGGGCGAACACTGAAGCTTTCTTT.

This sequence joins TRBV5-6 and TRBJ1-3; 9 nucleotides match TRBD1. With V trimmed by 1 base and J by 2 bases, 13 bases remained unmatched. This CDR3 contains 19 residues. From germline, CDR1 is SGHDT and CDR2 YYEEEE. CDR3 coding DNA: TGTGCCAGCAGCTTGATTACAGGGGGCCACCAACTCCCTGGAAACACCATATATTTT. Translating gives CASSLITGGHQLPGNTIYF.

This clone was seen a single time. The rearrangement uses TRBV3-1 (or the pseudogene TRBV3-2) and TRBJ2-2; TRBD2 agrees at 8 bases. The CDR3 sequence is 15 residues long. V was pared by 5 bases and J by 2 bases, with 4 bases of the junction left unmatched. Germline V gene data show CDR1 as LGHDT and CDR2 as YNNKEL (reference sequence). The CDR3 spells CASSYGLANTGELFF. The CDR3 bases are TGTGCCAGCAGCTATGGACTAGCAAACACCGGGGAGCTGTTTTTT.

This chain joins TRBV19 and TRBJ1-4, with 9 bases fitting TRBD1. Germline V gene sequence: CDR1 LNHDA, CDR2 SQIVND (reference sequence). V dropped 4 bases and J dropped 1; count of bases not matched to a gene: 7. The CDR3 has 17 residues. The CDR3 reads CASSRDRDPGTNEKLFF. The CDR3 DNA is TGTGCCAGTAGTAGGGACAGGGATCCGGGAACTAATGAAAAACTGTTTTTT.

This clone was observed a few times. V usage is TRBV30 and J usage is TRBJ1-6; no clear D. The CDR3 has 12 residues. Germline lookup yields CDR1 GTSNPN and CDR2 SVGIG (reference sequence). The ends were cut back, 2 bases at V and 10 bases at J, with 9 bases in the middle. The CDR3 here is CAWSRTESPLHF. DNA for the CDR3: TGTGCCTGGAGTCGGACTGAGTCACCCCTCCACTTT.

The chain carries TRBV10-3 and TRBJ1-5, with 10 bases that match TRBD1. The V gene end was trimmed by 6 bases and the J gene end by 5 bases; junction bases not matched to a gene: 1. Germline CDR1 is ENHRY and CDR2 is SYGVKD. The CDR3 has 13 residues. CDR3 bases: TGTGCCATCAGAGGACAGGGGGATCAGCCCCAGCATTTT. Amino acids: CAIRGQGDQPQHF.

The V gene is TRBV18, the J gene TRBJ2-1; TRBD2 aligns across 7 bases. Germline lookup yields CDR1 KGHSH and CDR2 LQKENI. The CDR3 runs 14 residues. The J segment lost 3 bases and the V segment lost 2 bases, leaving 1 base of the junction unmatched. The CDR3, as DNA: TGTGCCAGCTCACCAGGCGGGAGCTACAATGAGCAGTTCTTC. Translation: CASSPGGSYNEQFF.

The V gene is TRBV2, the J gene TRBJ1-3; D is uncertain. The CDR3 extends over 14 amino acids. V lost 4 bases and J 0 bases, leaving 7 bases between the germline ends. Germline-derived CDR1 and CDR2 are SNHLY and FYNNEI. CDR3 sequence: CASSAGSSGNTIYF. In DNA form, the CDR3 reads TGTGCCAGCAGTGCAGGCAGCTCTGGAAACACCATATATTTT. Using reference TRBV2 and TRBJ1-3 for the parts outside the CDR3, the full variable domain is EPEVTQTPSHQVTQMGQEVILRCVPISNHLYFYWYRQILGQKVEFLVSFYNNEISEKSEIFDDQFSVERPDGSNFTLKIRSTKLEDSAMYFCASSAGSSGNTIYFGEGSWLTVV.

The gene calls are TRBV5-8 and TRBJ2-3, with 9 bases lining up with TRBD2. The CDR3 runs 16 residues. Germline loops: CDR1 SGHTS, CDR2 YDEGEE. The trim removed 0 bases at V and 6 bases at J, leaving 8 bases unmatched. CDR3 loop: CASSLGAGGPADTQYF. CDR3 bases: TGTGCCAGCAGCTTGGGGGCGGGAGGGCCAGCCGATACGCAGTATTTT. The whole variable domain, filled in from reference TRBV5-8 and TRBJ2-3, reads EAGVTQSPTHLIKTRGQQATLRCSPISGHTSVYWYQQALGLGLQFLLWYDEGEERNRGNFPPRFSGRQFPNYSSELNVNALELEDSALYLCASSLGAGGPADTQYFGPGTRLTVL.

The rearrangement uses TRBV7-2 and TRBJ2-1; 8 bases fit TRBD2. Germline V gives CDR1 SGHTA, CDR2 FQGNSA. J gave up 7 bases and V 5 bases, and 10 bases lay outside the gene matches. This CDR3 comprises 15 residues. This CDR3 reads CASSASGPRGNEQFF. The CDR3 nucleotides read TGTGCCAGCAGCGCTAGCGGGCCAAGGGGGAATGAGCAGTTCTTC.

The V and J genes are TRBV6-5 and TRBJ2-3; 8 bases agree with TRBD2. The CDR3 extends over 16 amino acids. Losses at the gene ends were 0 bases for V and 7 bases for J; bases not matched to a gene: 9. Germline values: CDR1 MNHEY, CDR2 SVGAGI. The CDR3 sequence: CASSYSRSGGGNTQYF. CDR3 sequence (DNA): TGTGCCAGCAGTTACTCGCGCAGCGGGGGAGGAAATACGCAGTATTTT.

The CDR3 spells CASSQASGGRQETQYF. The CDR3, as DNA: TGTGCCAGCAGCCAGGCTAGCGGGGGGCGCCAAGAGACCCAGTACTTC. The genes are TRBV3-1 (or the pseudogene TRBV3-2) and TRBJ2-5, with TRBD2 matching 11 bases. Germline-derived CDR1 and CDR2 are LGHDT and YNNKEL (reference sequence). V lost 3 bases and J lost 1; bases outside the gene matches: 4. The CDR3 consists of 16 residues.

The chain employs TRBV5-1 and TRBJ1-6; TRBD1 matches 7 bases. From germline, CDR1 is SGHRS and CDR2 YFSETQ. Germline trimming cut 3 bases from V and 7 bases from J; bases unmatched to any gene: 4. There are 14 residues in the CDR3. In nucleotides, the CDR3 is TGCGCCAGCAGCTGGTACAGGGGAAATTCACCCCTCCACTTT. It translates to CASSWYRGNSPLHF.

V gene TRBV5-4 combines with J gene TRBJ1-3, with D possibly being TRBD1 (6 bases). V was clipped by 4 bases and J by 9 bases, with 23 bases between them. Looked up from germline, CDR1 is SGHNT and CDR2 is YYREEE (reference sequence). The CDR3 is made up of 16 amino acids. CDR3 region: CASSPRDGLGAATIYF. DNA for the CDR3: TGTGCCAGCAGCCCAAGGGACGGCTTGGGGGCGGCCACCATATATTTT.

The rearrangement uses TRBV27 and TRBJ1-6; the D gene is possibly TRBD1 (5 bases). The V and J ends lost 6 bases and 3 bases respectively, with 18 bases between them. Germline CDR1 MNHEY, CDR2 SMNVEV (reference sequence). The CDR3 has 17 residues. The CDR3: CASRALMGPLYNSPLHF. In DNA, the CDR3 is TGTGCCAGCAGGGCGTTGATGGGGCCCCTCTATAATTCACCCCTCCACTTT.

This chain uses TRBV6-2 or TRBV6-3 with TRBJ1-1, with D uncertain. Germline V gene data show CDR1 as MNHEY and CDR2 as SVGEGT. CDR3 length equals 15 residues. The germline V and J ends were trimmed by 4 bases and 5 bases, with 17 bases remaining between them. The CDR3 nucleotides are TGTGCCAGCAGTTTGGCCAGTATACGGAGGACTGAAGCTTTCTTT. It specifies CASSLASIRRTEAFF.

The rearrangement joins TRBV28 to TRBJ1-5; D is possibly TRBD1 (5 bases). Germline V lookup: CDR1 MDHEN, CDR2 SYDVKM. This CDR3 spans 15 amino acids. V shed 10 bases and J shed 1 base, with 17 bases lying between them. This CDR3 reads CATQLGAGSNQPQHF. CDR3 nucleotide sequence: TGTGCCACACAATTAGGGGCAGGGAGCAATCAGCCCCAGCATTTT.

This chain connects TRBV7-2 to TRBJ2-7; the match to TRBD2 covers 10 bases. CDR1 and CDR2 from the germline V gene are SGHTA and FQGNSA. J lost 6 bases, V lost 3 bases, and 5 bases had no gene match. This CDR3 is built from 14 residues. Here the CDR3 reads CASSFKRGGSEQYF. As DNA, the CDR3 is TGTGCCAGCAGCTTCAAGCGGGGGGGAAGCGAGCAGTACTTC.

This clone was recorded a few times. The chain combines TRBV7-9 with TRBJ2-7; TRBD1 is a possible D gene (6 bases). The CDR3 runs to 12 residues. CDR1 and CDR2 (germline): SEHNR, FQNEAQ (reference sequence). Between the trimmed V and J ends, which lost 6 bases and 7 bases, there was a span of 13 bases. Here the CDR3 DNA reads TGTGCCAGCAGTATACAGGGTTGGGAGCAGTACTTC. Translating gives CASSIQGWEQYF.

The V and J genes are TRBV7-2 and TRBJ1-2, with 7 bases that match TRBD1. CDR3 length: 15 amino acids. From germline, CDR1 is SGHTA and CDR2 FQGNSA. The junction had 8 bases not matched to a gene; V was cut back by 3 bases and J by 4 bases. The CDR3 spells CASSLTPGQSYGYTF. CDR3 nucleotide sequence: TGTGCCAGCAGCTTGACCCCGGGACAGAGCTATGGCTACACCTTC.

The CDR3: CASSPSGGVQETQYF. The DNA for the CDR3 is TGTGCCAGCAGCCCTAGCGGGGGGGTGCAAGAGACCCAGTACTTC. This chain joins TRBV5-4 and TRBJ2-5; 12 bases match TRBD2. Germline CDR1 and CDR2: SGHNT and YYREEE (reference sequence). V shed 4 bases and J 2 bases; nucleotides not matched to a gene: 3. The CDR3 runs to 15 residues.

The V gene is TRBV14, the J gene TRBJ2-1; D gene ambiguous. This CDR3 has 13 amino acids. CDR1 is SGHDN and CDR2 is FVKESK in the germline V gene. The V end lost 1 base, the J end lost 4 bases, and 5 bases lay between the germline ends. The chain's CDR3 is CASSQAVYNEQFF. The DNA for the CDR3 is TGTGCCAGCAGCCAAGCAGTTTACAATGAGCAGTTCTTC. Looking up the rest from reference TRBV14 and TRBJ2-1 gives the full variable domain: EAGVTQFPSHSVIEKGQTVTLRCDPISGHDNLYWYRRVMGKEIKFLLHFVKESKQDESGMPNNRFLAERTGGTYSTLKVQPAELEDSGVYFCASSQAVYNEQFFGPGTRLTVL.

On this clone: One junction end disagrees with the germline gene, perhaps due to a read error. The V call is TRBV19, the J call TRBJ2-3; D perhaps matches TRBD1 (7 bases). CDR1 is LNHDA, CDR2 SQIVND, per germline (reference sequence). The CDR3 runs 12 residues. DNA for the CDR3: TGTGCCACTGGACAGGCTGGAGGGACGCGGTATTTT. Amino acids: CATGQAGGTRYF. The entire variable domain, with the rest obtained from reference TRBV19 and TRBJ2-3, is as follows: DGGITQSPKYLFRKEGQNVTLSCEQNLNHDAMYWYRQDPGQGLRLIYYSQIVNDFQKGDIAEGYSVSREKKESFPLTVTSAQKNPTAFYLCATGQAGGTRYFGPGTRLTVL.

The chain carries TRBV12-5 and TRBJ2-1, with TRBD2 matching 8 bases. Germline assignment: CDR1 LGHNT and CDR2 FRNRAP. Trimming took 5 bases from V and 6 from J; bases not matched to a gene: 15. This CDR3 is 17 amino acids long. The CDR3 coding sequence is TGTGCTAGTGGTACTGCCCTACTGGCGGGAGGCCCCAATGAGCAGTTCTTC. Residues: CASGTALLAGGPNEQFF.

This clone turned up a few times. This chain joins TRBV7-2 and TRBJ2-3; TRBD2 agrees at 8 bases. Germline trimming cut 5 bases from V and 4 bases from J; bases unmatched to any gene: 14. Per the germline V gene, CDR1 is SGHTA and CDR2 is FQGNSA. The CDR3 is made up of 17 amino acids. CDR3 sequence reads: CASSILLAGKGPDTQYF. Here the CDR3 DNA reads TGTGCCAGCAGCATTCTCTTAGCGGGAAAAGGCCCAGATACGCAGTATTTT.

This clone has just one count. The rearrangement uses TRBV6-5 and TRBJ1-2; D call uncertain. Germline CDR1 reads MNHEY; CDR2 reads SVGAGI. CDR3 length equals 12 residues. Trimming left V 5 bases short and J 2 bases short, with 6 bases between. For the CDR3, the DNA is TGTGCCAGCAGTCCCAAAAACTATGGCTACACCTTC. Amino acids: CASSPKNYGYTF.